A single sample gave rise to the 21 T cell receptor beta chains below, sequenced in a study of monozygotic twins with cystic fibrosis. Some clones are missing from TCRdb's copy, which holds only in-frame ones; the method was immunoSEQ multiplex PCR. The profile shows some 15,000 clones, 85% of them singletons. The sample consisted of blood. The receptors originated from a boy aged 5-17 years with cystic fibrosis.

The V call is TRBV28, the J call TRBJ2-1; D perhaps matches TRBD2 (6 bases). The CDR3 extends over 16 amino acids. The V end was cut by 6 bases, the J end by 3 bases, with 18 bases between. Germline V gene lookup returns CDR1 MDHEN and CDR2 SYDVKM. The CDR3 sequence: CASSRRARLLYNEQFF. In nucleotides, the CDR3 is TGTGCCAGCAGCAGGAGGGCCAGGCTCCTCTACAATGAGCAGTTCTTC.

The V and J genes are TRBV29-1 and TRBJ2-3, with D uncertain. Looked up from germline, CDR1 is SQVTM and CDR2 is ANQGSEA. The ends were cut back, 8 bases at V and 2 bases at J, with 8 bases in the middle. The CDR3 contains 11 residues. CDR3 in amino acids: CSSGSTDTQYF. The CDR3 nucleotides read TGCAGCTCCGGATCCACAGATACGCAGTATTTT.

In this sample, this clone turned up once. The V and J genes are TRBV30 and TRBJ2-7; TRBD2 matches at 8 bases. Germline assignment: CDR1 GTSNPN and CDR2 SVGIG (reference sequence). V gave up 1 base and J gave up 0 bases; unmatched junction bases: 2. The CDR3 spans 14 residues. The CDR3 region has the DNA TGTGCCTGGAGTGGAAGCGGGGGCTCCTACGAGCAGTACTTC. It encodes CAWSGSGGSYEQYF.

The V gene is TRBV4-1, the J gene TRBJ2-7, with D hard to call. The length of the CDR3 is 16 residues. The ends were cut back, 2 bases at V and 0 bases at J, with 14 bases in the middle. Looked up from germline, CDR1 is MGHRA and CDR2 is YSYEKL. CDR3 sequence reads: CASSQNRLSSSYEQYF. The CDR3 DNA sequence: TGCGCCAGCAGCCAAAATCGCTTAAGCAGCTCCTACGAGCAGTACTTC.

The chain links TRBV21-1 to TRBJ2-5; TRBD2, as called in the table, went unchecked against the DNA. TRBV21-1 is shown as a pseudogene. The CDR3 length is 14 residues. CDR3 protein: CASSRARYQETQYF. The CDR3 DNA reads as TGTGCCAGCAGCAGAGCGAGGTACCAAGAGACCCAGTACTTC.

The chain uses TRBV9 and TRBJ2-5; the D gene is possibly TRBD1 (6 bases). With the DNA end fitting TRBJ2-7 better, the J assignment may be wrong. The CDR3 consists of 16 residues. Germline CDR1 and CDR2: SGDLS and YYNGEE. Here the CDR3 DNA reads TGTGCCAGCAGCGTAAATCCAGGGGCCGGTACCTACGAGCAGTACTTC. Translated, it gives CASSVNPGAGTYEQYF.

The genes are TRBV5-5 and TRBJ2-5; perhaps TRBD2 as D (6 bases). From germline, CDR1 is SGHKS and CDR2 YYEKEE (reference sequence). Trimming took off 0 bases at V and 5 bases at J, with 11 bases between the two ends. There are 14 residues in the CDR3. The CDR3 loop is CASSLGSRGETQYF. The CDR3 DNA is TGTGCCAGCAGCTTGGGTAGCCGGGGGGAGACCCAGTACTTC.

The rearrangement uses TRBV23-1 and TRBJ1-3, with D possibly TRBD1 on 5 matching bases. TRBV23-1 is an ORF, and what it does is uncertain. V was trimmed by 3 bases and J by 6 bases, leaving 21 bases between them. The CDR3 covers 17 residues. The CDR3 region is CASSHLSPGKSENTIYF. CDR3 nucleotides: TGCGCCAGCAGTCACCTAAGTCCAGGGAAGAGTGAAAACACCATATATTTT.

The V call is TRBV2, the J call TRBJ2-7, with 10 bases lining up with TRBD2. Germline CDR1 is SNHLY and CDR2 is FYNNEI. This CDR3 region has 15 residues. V trimming: 3 bases; J trimming: 3 bases; junction bases outside the gene matches: 5. CDR3 protein: CASSESVAGGYEQYF. The CDR3 DNA follows: TGTGCCAGCAGTGAGTCGGTAGCGGGAGGCTACGAGCAGTACTTC.

V and J are TRBV18 and TRBJ2-5; TRBD1 aligns across 9 bases. The length of the CDR3 is 14 residues. Germline lookup yields CDR1 KGHSH and CDR2 LQKENI. Germline trimming cut 3 bases from V and 2 bases from J; bases unmatched to any gene: 1. CDR3 nucleotides: TGTGCCAGCTCACCTGACAGGGGGCAAGAGACCCAGTACTTC. Encoded protein: CASSPDRGQETQYF.

The genes are TRBV9 and TRBJ2-2, with 7 bases fitting TRBD2. Germline V gives CDR1 SGDLS, CDR2 YYNGEE. V shed 4 bases, J shed 8 bases, and the junction held 11 bases outside the gene matches. This CDR3 has 15 residues. The CDR3 loop is CASSLTGTTLGELFF. The CDR3 DNA sequence: TGTGCCAGCAGCTTAACCGGGACTACCCTTGGGGAGCTGTTTTTT.

The chain combines TRBV5-1 with TRBJ2-7; weak D call: TRBD2 (6 bases). This CDR3 has 14 amino acids. V was trimmed by 0 bases and J by 3 bases, leaving 10 bases between them. In germline, CDR1 is SGHRS, CDR2 YFSETQ. The CDR3 bases are TGCGCCAGCAGCTTGGGGCTAGCGATCTACGAGCAGTACTTC. This translates into CASSLGLAIYEQYF.

The genes are TRBV7-9 and TRBJ1-1; D is unresolved. Deletions cut 4 bases from V and 1 base from J, with 13 bases between. CDR1 and CDR2 (germline): SEHNR, FQNEAQ (reference sequence). The length of the CDR3 is 15 residues. The CDR3 loop reads CASSYYEGGNTEAFF. CDR3 nucleotide sequence: TGTGCCAGCAGCTATTATGAGGGCGGGAACACTGAAGCTTTCTTT.

The chain recombines TRBV9 with TRBJ2-1; a weak D match, TRBD2 (5 bases). Per the germline V gene, CDR1 is SGDLS and CDR2 is YYNGEE. With 0 bases removed from V and 3 bases from J, the gap between germline ends came to 7 bases. The CDR3 extends over 14 amino acids. CDR3 nucleotides: TGTGCCAGCAGCGTAGCAGACTACTACAATGAGCAGTTCTTC. Its protein product is CASSVADYYNEQFF.

This rearrangement joins TRBV2 to TRBJ2-1; D is possibly TRBD1 (5 bases). V was pared by 6 bases and J by 2 bases, with 11 bases between. This CDR3 is built from 14 residues. Per the germline V gene, CDR1 is SNHLY and CDR2 is FYNNEI. The CDR3 reads CASRDTSPYNEQFF. CDR3 bases: TGTGCCAGCAGGGACACCTCCCCCTACAATGAGCAGTTCTTC. The full variable domain, in which reference TRBV2 and TRBJ2-1 provide the parts outside the CDR3, is EPEVTQTPSHQVTQMGQEVILRCVPISNHLYFYWYRQILGQKVEFLVSFYNNEISEKSEIFDDQFSVERPDGSNFTLKIRSTKLEDSAMYFCASRDTSPYNEQFFGPGTRLTVL.

This clone was observed a handful of times. The V call is TRBV2, the J call TRBJ1-2; the match to TRBD1 covers 7 bases. The CDR3 has 13 residues. Germline-derived CDR1 and CDR2 are SNHLY and FYNNEI. V was clipped by 6 bases and J by 7 bases; unmatched bases: 8. The CDR3 nucleotides are TGTGCCAGCAGAAACACAGGGGAAGGTGGCTACACCTTC. Its protein is CASRNTGEGGYTF.

The V gene is TRBV7-9, the J gene TRBJ1-4, with D unresolved. Germline V lookup: CDR1 SEHNR, CDR2 FQNEAQ (reference sequence). The germline V and J ends were trimmed by 5 bases and 0 bases, with 10 bases remaining between them. The CDR3 is 15 amino acids. Here the CDR3 reads CASSPTRTTNEKLFF. CDR3 sequence (DNA): TGTGCCAGCAGCCCTACACGCACAACTAATGAAAAACTGTTTTTT. Full variable domain (rest looked up from reference TRBV7-9 and TRBJ1-4): DTGVSQNPRHKITKRGQNVTFRCDPISEHNRLYWYRQTLGQGPEFLTYFQNEAQLEKSRLLSDRFSAERPKGSFSTLEIQRTEQGDSAMYLCASSPTRTTNEKLFFGSGTQLSVL.

The sample holds a few counts of this clone. This chain connects TRBV27 to TRBJ1-6, with D perhaps matching TRBD1 (6 bases). Germline assignment: CDR1 MNHEY and CDR2 SMNVEV (reference sequence). This CDR3 is built from 15 residues. Trimming pared 3 bases from V and 7 bases from J, leaving 13 bases between. CDR3 sequence (DNA): TGTGCCAGCAGTTTGGCAGGGGTGGAGAATTCACCCCTCCACTTT. The encoded protein is CASSLAGVENSPLHF.

The rearrangement uses TRBV6-5 and TRBJ2-1; TRBD1 or TRBD2 may be the D gene (5 bases each). The CDR3 spans 15 residues. V was pared by 4 bases and J by 5 bases, with 15 bases between. Germline V gene sequence: CDR1 MNHEY, CDR2 SVGAGI. For the CDR3, the DNA is TGTGCCAGCAGTTCCACCGGGACGCAGAACAATGAGCAGTTCTTC. Protein: CASSSTGTQNNEQFF.

For the CDR3, the DNA is TGTGCCAGTAGTGCCGACCGGGTGGGGGGGCTAAACACTGAAGCTTTCTTT. As protein: CASSADRVGGLNTEAFF. J is TRBJ1-1 and V is TRBV19, with D perhaps matching TRBD1 (6 bases). Germline V gene lookup returns CDR1 LNHDA and CDR2 SQIVND (reference sequence). Trimming removed 5 bases from V and 2 bases from J, with 21 bases in between. The CDR3 is made up of 17 amino acids.

For the CDR3, the DNA is TGTGCCACCAGCGTCACGCCGTCGGGGGAGACCCAGTACTTC. This gives the protein CATSVTPSGETQYF. This chain connects TRBV15 to TRBJ2-5; a weak D match, TRBD2 (5 bases). Germline V gives CDR1 LNHNV, CDR2 YYDKDF (reference sequence). The length of the CDR3 is 14 residues. Trimming took 5 bases from V and 5 from J, leaving 15 bases between them.